What follows describes a single T cell receptor beta chain. No antigen is known for it. These data come from a study of CD8 T cells in Susac syndrome. The study, taken as a whole, reports: An acknowledgment was made by the study that its TCR sequencing and HLA analysis involved relatively few individuals.

Random hexamers were used to reverse transcribe an amount of roughly 0.45 to 1 ug RNA. TCRdb re-analysed the immunoSEQ multiplex PCR reads in MiXCR, keeping a single row per CDR3 protein. The table has about 130,000 distinct CDR3 sequences, just under 95% seen once. Germline assignment: CDR1 MNHEY and CDR2 SVGEGT. The CDR3 is 16 residues long. Trimming took off 0 bases at V and 2 bases at J, with 8 bases between the two ends. The sequencing input was CD4+ T cells from PBMCs. This TCR came from a human donor in good health. The genes are TRBV6-2 or TRBV6-3 and TRBJ2-6, with unresolved D. CDR3 loop: CASSYSRRTGANVLTF. The CDR3 nucleotides are TGTGCCAGCAGTTACTCACGAAGAACTGGGGCCAACGTCCTGACTTTC.